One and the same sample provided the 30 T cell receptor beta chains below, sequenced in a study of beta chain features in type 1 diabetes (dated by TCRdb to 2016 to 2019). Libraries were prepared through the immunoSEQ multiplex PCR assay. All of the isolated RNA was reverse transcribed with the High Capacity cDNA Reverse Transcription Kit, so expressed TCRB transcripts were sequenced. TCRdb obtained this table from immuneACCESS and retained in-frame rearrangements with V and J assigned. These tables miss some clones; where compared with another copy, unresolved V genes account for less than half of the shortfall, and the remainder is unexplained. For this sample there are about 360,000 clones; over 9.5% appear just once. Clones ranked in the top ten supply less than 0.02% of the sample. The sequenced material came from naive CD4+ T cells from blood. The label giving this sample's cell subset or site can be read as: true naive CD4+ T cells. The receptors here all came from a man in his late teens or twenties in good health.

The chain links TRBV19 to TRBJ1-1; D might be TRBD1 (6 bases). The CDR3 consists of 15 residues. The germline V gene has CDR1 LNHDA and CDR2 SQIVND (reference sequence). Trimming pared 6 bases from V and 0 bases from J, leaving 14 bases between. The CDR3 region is CASSDRLNMNTEAFF. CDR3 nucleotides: TGTGCCAGTAGCGACAGGCTCAACATGAACACTGAAGCTTTCTTT.

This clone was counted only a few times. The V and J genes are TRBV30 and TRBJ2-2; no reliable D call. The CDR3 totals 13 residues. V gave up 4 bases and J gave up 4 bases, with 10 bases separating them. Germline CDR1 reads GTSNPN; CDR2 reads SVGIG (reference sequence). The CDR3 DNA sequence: TGTGCCTGGACACGATCCGGCACCGGGGAGCTGTTTTTT. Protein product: CAWTRSGTGELFF.

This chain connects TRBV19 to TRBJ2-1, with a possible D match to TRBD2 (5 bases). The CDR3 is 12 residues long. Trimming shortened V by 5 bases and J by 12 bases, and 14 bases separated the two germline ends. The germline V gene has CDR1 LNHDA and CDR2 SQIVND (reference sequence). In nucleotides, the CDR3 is TGTGCCAGTAGTGACATGGGAGTAGGGCAGTTCTTC. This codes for CASSDMGVGQFF. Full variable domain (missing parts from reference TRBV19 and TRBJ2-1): DGGITQSPKYLFRKEGQNVTLSCEQNLNHDAMYWYRQDPGQGLRLIYYSQIVNDFQKGDIAEGYSVSREKKESFPLTVTSAQKNPTAFYLCASSDMGVGQFFGPGTRLTVL.

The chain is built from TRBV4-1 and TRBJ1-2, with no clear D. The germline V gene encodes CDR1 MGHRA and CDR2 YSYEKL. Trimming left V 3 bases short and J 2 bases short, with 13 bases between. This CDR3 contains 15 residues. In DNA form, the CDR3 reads TGCGCCAGCAGCCAGCCGGCGGGGTCGAACTATGGCTACACCTTC. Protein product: CASSQPAGSNYGYTF.

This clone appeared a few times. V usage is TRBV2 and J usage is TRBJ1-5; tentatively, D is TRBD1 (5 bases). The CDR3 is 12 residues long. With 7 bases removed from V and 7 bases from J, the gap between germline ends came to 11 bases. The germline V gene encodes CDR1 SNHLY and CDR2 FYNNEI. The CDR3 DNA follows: TGTGCCAGCACGGGAGGGGACCAGCCCCAGCATTTT. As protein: CASTGGDQPQHF.

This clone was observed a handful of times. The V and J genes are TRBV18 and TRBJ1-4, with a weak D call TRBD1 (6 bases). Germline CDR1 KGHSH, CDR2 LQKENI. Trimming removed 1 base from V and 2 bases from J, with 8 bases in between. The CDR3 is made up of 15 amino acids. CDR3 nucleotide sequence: TGTGCCAGCTCACCACAGAGGGGGACTAATGAAAAACTGTTTTTT. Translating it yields CASSPQRGTNEKLFF. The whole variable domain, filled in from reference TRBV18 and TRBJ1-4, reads NAGVMQNPRHLVRRRGQEARLRCSPMKGHSHVYWYRQLPEEGLKFMVYLQKENIIDESGMPKERFSAEFPKEGPSILRIQQVVRGDSAAYFCASSPQRGTNEKLFFGSGTQLSVL.

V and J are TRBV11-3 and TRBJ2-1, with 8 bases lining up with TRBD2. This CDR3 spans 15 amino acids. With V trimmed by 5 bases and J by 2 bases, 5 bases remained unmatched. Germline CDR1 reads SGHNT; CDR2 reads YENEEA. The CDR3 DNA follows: TGTGCCAGCAGCCGCGGGACTAGTCCCTACAATGAGCAGTTCTTC. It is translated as CASSRGTSPYNEQFF.

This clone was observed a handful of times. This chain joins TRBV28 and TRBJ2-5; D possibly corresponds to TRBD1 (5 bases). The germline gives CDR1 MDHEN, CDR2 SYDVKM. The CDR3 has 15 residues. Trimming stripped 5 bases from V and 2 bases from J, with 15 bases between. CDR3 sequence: CASSPRQGWQETQYF. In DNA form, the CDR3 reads TGTGCCAGCAGTCCCCGGCAGGGCTGGCAAGAGACCCAGTACTTC.

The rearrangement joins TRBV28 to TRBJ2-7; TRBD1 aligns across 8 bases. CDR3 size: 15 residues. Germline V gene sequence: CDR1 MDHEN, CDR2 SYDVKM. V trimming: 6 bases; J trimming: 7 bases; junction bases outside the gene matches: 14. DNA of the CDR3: TGTGCCAGCAGCCAATTGGCGTTCAGGGGGCAAGAGCAGTACTTC. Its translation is CASSQLAFRGQEQYF.

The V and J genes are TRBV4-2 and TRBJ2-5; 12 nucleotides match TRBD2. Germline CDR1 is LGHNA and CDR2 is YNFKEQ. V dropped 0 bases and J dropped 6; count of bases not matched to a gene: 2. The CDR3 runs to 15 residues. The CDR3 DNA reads TGTGCCAGCAGCCAAGATCTAGCGGGGGGGCAGACCCAGTACTTC. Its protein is CASSQDLAGGQTQYF.

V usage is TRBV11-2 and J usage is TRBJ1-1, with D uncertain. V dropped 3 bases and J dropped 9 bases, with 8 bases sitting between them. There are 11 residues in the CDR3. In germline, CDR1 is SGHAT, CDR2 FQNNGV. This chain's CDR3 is CASSFNGKAFF. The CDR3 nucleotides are TGTGCCAGCAGCTTTAACGGGAAAGCTTTCTTT.

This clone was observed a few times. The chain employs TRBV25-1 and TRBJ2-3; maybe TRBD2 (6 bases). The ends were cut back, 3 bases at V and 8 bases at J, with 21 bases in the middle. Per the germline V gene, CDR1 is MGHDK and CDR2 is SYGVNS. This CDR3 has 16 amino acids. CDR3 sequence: CASSERRDGSLGTQYF. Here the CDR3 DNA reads TGTGCCAGCAGTGAGAGGCGGGACGGGAGTTTGGGTACGCAGTATTTT.

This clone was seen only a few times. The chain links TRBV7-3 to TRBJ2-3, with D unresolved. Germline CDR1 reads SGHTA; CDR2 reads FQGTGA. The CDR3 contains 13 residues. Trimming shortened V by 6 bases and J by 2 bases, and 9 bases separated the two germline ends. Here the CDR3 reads CASSQLITDTQYF. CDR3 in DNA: TGTGCCAGCAGTCAACTTATCACAGATACGCAGTATTTT.

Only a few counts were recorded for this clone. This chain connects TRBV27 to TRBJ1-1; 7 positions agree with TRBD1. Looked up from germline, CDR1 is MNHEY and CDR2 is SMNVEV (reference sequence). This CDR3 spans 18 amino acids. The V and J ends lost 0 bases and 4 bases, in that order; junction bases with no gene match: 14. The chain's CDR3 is CASSLSTVHTGVGTEAFF. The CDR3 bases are TGTGCCAGCAGTTTATCCACGGTACACACAGGGGTAGGCACTGAAGCTTTCTTT.

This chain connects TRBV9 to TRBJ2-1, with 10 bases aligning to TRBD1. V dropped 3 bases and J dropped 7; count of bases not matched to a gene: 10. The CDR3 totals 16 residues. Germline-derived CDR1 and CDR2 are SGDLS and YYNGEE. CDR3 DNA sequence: TGTGCCAGCAGCGCCACCCCGGGACAGGGGAGGAATGAGCAGTTCTTC. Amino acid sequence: CASSATPGQGRNEQFF.

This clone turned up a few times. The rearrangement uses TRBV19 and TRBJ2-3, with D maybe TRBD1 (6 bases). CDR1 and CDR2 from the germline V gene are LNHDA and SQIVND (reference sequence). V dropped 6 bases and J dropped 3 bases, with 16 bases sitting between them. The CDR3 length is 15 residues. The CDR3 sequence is CASRTTGRRTDTQYF. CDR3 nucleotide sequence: TGTGCCAGTAGGACGACAGGCCGGCGAACAGATACGCAGTATTTT.

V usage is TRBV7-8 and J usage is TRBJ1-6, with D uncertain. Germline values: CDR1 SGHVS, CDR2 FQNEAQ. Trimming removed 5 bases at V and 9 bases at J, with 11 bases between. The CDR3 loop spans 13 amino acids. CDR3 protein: CASSPGRSSPLHF. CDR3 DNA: TGTGCCAGCAGCCCCGGTCGGAGTTCACCCCTCCACTTT. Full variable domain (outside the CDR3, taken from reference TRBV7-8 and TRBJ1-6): GAGVSQSPRYKVAKRGQDVALRCDPISGHVSLFWYQQALGQGPEFLTYFQNEAQLDKSGLPSDRFFAERPEGSVSTLKIQRTQQEDSAVYLCASSPGRSSPLHFGNGTRLTVT.

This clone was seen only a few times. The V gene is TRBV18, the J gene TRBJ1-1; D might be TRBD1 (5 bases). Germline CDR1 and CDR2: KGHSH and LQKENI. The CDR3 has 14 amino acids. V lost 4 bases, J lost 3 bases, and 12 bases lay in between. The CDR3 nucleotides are TGTGCCAGCTCACTCAGGGTTATGGACACTGAAGCTTTCTTT. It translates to CASSLRVMDTEAFF.

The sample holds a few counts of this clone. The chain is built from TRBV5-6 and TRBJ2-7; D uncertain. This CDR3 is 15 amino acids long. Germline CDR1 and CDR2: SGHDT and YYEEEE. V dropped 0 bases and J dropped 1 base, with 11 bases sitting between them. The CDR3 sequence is CASSLGAFLSYEQYF. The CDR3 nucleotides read TGTGCCAGCAGCTTGGGAGCGTTCCTTTCCTACGAGCAGTACTTC.

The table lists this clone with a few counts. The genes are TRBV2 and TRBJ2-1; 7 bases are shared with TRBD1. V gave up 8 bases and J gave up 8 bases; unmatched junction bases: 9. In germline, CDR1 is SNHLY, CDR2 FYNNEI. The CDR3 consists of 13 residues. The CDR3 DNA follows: TGTGCCAGCCTTGACAGGGTAACTCATGAGCAGTTCTTC. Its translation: CASLDRVTHEQFF.

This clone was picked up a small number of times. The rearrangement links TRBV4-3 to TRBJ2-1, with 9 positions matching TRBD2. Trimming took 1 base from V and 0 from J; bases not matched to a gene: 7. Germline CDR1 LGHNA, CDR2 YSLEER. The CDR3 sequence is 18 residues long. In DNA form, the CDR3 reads TGCGCCAGCAGCCAAGGGACCCTAGCGGGGAGCTCCTACAATGAGCAGTTCTTC. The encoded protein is CASSQGTLAGSSYNEQFF.

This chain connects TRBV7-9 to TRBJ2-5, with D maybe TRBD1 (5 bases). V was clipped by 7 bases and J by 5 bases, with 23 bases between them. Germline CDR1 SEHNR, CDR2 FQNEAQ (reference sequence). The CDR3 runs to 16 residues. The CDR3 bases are TGTGCCAGCATCAAAATCCCAGGGCCTAAGGAGGAGACCCAGTACTTC. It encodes CASIKIPGPKEETQYF.

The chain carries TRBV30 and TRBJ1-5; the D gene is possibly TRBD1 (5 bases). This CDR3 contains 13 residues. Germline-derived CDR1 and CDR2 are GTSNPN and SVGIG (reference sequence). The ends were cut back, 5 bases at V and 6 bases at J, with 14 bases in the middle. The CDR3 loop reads CAWRQWDGQPQHF. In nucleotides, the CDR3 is TGTGCCTGGCGACAGTGGGATGGTCAGCCCCAGCATTTT.

CDR3 loop: CASSQDWRRPSSGANVLTF. CDR3 in DNA: TGCGCCAGCAGCCAAGATTGGAGACGGCCGAGCTCTGGGGCCAACGTCCTGACTTTC. The chain employs TRBV4-1 and TRBJ2-6; D is unresolved. Germline V CDR1 and CDR2: MGHRA, YSYEKL. CDR3 length equals 19 residues. The V end was cut by 0 bases, the J end by 0 bases, with 15 bases between.

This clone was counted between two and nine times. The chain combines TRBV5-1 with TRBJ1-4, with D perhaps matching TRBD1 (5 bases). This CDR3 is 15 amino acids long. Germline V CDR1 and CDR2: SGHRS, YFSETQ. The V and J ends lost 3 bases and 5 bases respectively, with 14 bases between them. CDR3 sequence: CASSSSGTSNEKLFF. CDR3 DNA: TGCGCCAGCAGCTCGTCCGGGACTTCAAATGAAAAACTGTTTTTT. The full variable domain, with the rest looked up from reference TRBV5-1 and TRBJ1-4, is KAGVTQTPRYLIKTRGQQVTLSCSPISGHRSVSWYQQTPGQGLQFLFEYFSETQRNKGNFPGRFSGRQFSNSRSEMNVSTLELGDSALYLCASSSSGTSNEKLFFGSGTQLSVL.

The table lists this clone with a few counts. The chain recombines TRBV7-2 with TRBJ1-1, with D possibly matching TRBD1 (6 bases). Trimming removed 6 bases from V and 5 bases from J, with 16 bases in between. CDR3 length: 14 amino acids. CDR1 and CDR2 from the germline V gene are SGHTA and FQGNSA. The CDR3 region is CASSQNRVETEAFF. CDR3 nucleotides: TGTGCCAGCAGTCAAAACAGGGTGGAAACTGAAGCTTTCTTT.

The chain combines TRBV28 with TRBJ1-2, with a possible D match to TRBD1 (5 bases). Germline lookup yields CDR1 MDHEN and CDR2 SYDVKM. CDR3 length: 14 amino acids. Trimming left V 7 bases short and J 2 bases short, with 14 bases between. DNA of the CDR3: TGTGCCAGCATCGTCCAAGGACAAAACTATGGCTACACCTTC. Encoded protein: CASIVQGQNYGYTF.

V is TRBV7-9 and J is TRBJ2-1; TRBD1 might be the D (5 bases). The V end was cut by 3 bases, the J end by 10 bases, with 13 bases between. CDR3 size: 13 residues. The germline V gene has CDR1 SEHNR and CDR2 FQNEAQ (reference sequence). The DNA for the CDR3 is TGTGCCAGCAGCTTCAGGGCAGCGAGCGAGCAGTTCTTC. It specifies CASSFRAASEQFF.

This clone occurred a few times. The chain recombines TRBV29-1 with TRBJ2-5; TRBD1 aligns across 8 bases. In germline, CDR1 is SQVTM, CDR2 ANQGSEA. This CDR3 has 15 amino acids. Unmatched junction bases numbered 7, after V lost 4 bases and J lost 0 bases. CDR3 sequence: CSVGRGQGDQETQYF. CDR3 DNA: TGCAGCGTTGGGAGAGGACAGGGAGACCAAGAGACCCAGTACTTC.

The CDR3 sequence: CASSLGYRSYGYTF. In nucleotides, the CDR3 is TGTGCCAGCAGCTTAGGTTACAGAAGCTATGGCTACACCTTC. The chain couples TRBV13 to TRBJ1-2; no firm D call. Germline-derived CDR1 and CDR2 are PRHDT and FYEKMQ (reference sequence). This CDR3 is 14 amino acids long. V lost 0 bases to trimming and J lost 4 bases, with 9 bases between them.